The entry that follows covers one T cell receptor (beta chain) sequence. What it recognizes is unknown. The data stem from a study of Graves' ophthalmopathy and Graves' hyperthyroidism. As the template, RNA transcripts were used to amplify TCR beta CDR3 regions. RT-PCR in the first round used HTBI primers; a second-round multiplex PCR followed. Each CDR3 protein is one row after TCRdb ran MiXCR on the multiplex PCR reads. The data show 650,000 to 900,000 distinct CDR3 sequences, 40% seen once. The CDR3 has 13 amino acids. The germline V gene encodes CDR1 DFQATT and CDR2 SNEGSKA (reference sequence). Trimming pared 6 bases from V and 4 bases from J, leaving 15 bases between. The study's findings and limits: Discriminating ophthalmopathy from stable hyperthyroidism, a 13-signature model attained a sensitivity of about 88% and a specificity of approximately 81%.

All donors with ophthalmopathy were recorded as having moderate-to-severe activity, CAS ≥3, NOSPECS ≥4 and a duration under 3 months. Orbital computed tomography, together with clinical symptoms, serum thyroxine, TRAb and thyroid ultrasound, was used for diagnosis. The gene calls are TRBV20-1 and TRBJ1-1; a possible D gene is TRBD1 (5 bases). What was sequenced was peripheral blood. The receptor's source is an adult man with Graves' ophthalmopathy. The CDR3 is CSARDWMATEAFF. The CDR3 bases are TGCAGTGCGAGGGACTGGATGGCCACTGAAGCTTTCTTT.